The 27 T cell receptor beta chains in this list originate from one sample, sequenced in a study of blood T cells in healthy people across ages. For the second PCR, which ran for 7 to 11 cycles, a sample-barcoded 5' primer and a J-beta primer mix were used. MiXCR, run by TCRdb on the 5' RACE reads, gives a single entry per CDR3 protein. The table shows roughly 500,000 distinct CDR3 sequences, with about 26% occurring only once. The sample was blood. The receptor source for this set is a woman in her sixties or seventies in good health.

The V gene is TRBV4-2, the J gene TRBJ2-7; a weak D match, TRBD1 (5 bases). Between the trimmed V and J ends, which lost 8 bases and 2 bases, there was a span of 10 bases. This CDR3 is 12 amino acids long. Germline V gene lookup returns CDR1 LGHNA and CDR2 YNFKEQ. CDR3 residues: CASADRAYEQYF. CDR3 bases: TGTGCCAGCGCCGACAGAGCCTACGAGCAGTACTTC.

This chain connects TRBV7-9 to TRBJ2-3; D is perhaps TRBD2 (6 bases). From germline, CDR1 is SEHNR and CDR2 FQNEAQ (reference sequence). Deletions cut 7 bases from V and 3 bases from J, with 14 bases between. The CDR3 runs to 14 residues. DNA of the CDR3: TGTGCCAGCACCCTACAGGAGGGAACAGATACGCAGTATTTT. This sequence encodes CASTLQEGTDTQYF. The full variable domain, with the rest looked up from reference TRBV7-9 and TRBJ2-3, is DTGVSQNPRHKITKRGQNVTFRCDPISEHNRLYWYRQTLGQGPEFLTYFQNEAQLEKSRLLSDRFSAERPKGSFSTLEIQRTEQGDSAMYLCASTLQEGTDTQYFGPGTRLTVL.

This sequence joins TRBV3-1 and TRBJ2-7; D unresolved. CDR3 length equals 12 residues. The V gene lost 1 base and the J gene lost 3 bases, with 4 bases spanning the gap. Germline V CDR1 and CDR2: LGHDT, YNNKEL (reference sequence). CDR3 sequence reads: CASSQVNYEQYF. The CDR3 DNA sequence: TGTGCCAGCAGCCAAGTAAACTACGAGCAGTACTTC.

J is TRBJ1-2 and V is TRBV4-2, with TRBD1 as a possible D gene (5 bases). Deletions cut 2 bases from V and 3 bases from J, with 10 bases between. The CDR3 covers 14 residues. The germline V gene has CDR1 LGHNA and CDR2 YNFKEQ. Here the CDR3 reads CASSQLRGDYGYTF. The CDR3 region has the DNA TGTGCCAGCAGCCAACTGAGGGGCGACTATGGCTACACCTTC.

The gene calls are TRBV20-1 and TRBJ2-5; a possible D gene is TRBD2 (6 bases). V was clipped by 6 bases and J by 3 bases, with 14 bases between them. The germline gives CDR1 DFQATT, CDR2 SNEGSKA (reference sequence). The CDR3 contains 13 residues. The CDR3 DNA reads as TGCAGTGCAAACGGGGACTCCGAAGAGACCCAGTACTTC. Protein sequence: CSANGDSEETQYF.

Comment on this clonotype: At one boundary the junction diverges from the germline segment, which might be a read error. The chain joins TRBV7-9 to TRBJ2-1, with TRBD1 matching 10 bases. The CDR3 has 15 residues. CDR1 SEHNR and CDR2 FQNEAQ come from the germline V gene (reference sequence). The CDR3 loop reads CASSSRDRGYNEQLF. CDR3 DNA: TGTGCCAGCAGCTCCCGGGACAGGGGATACAATGAGCAGCTCTTC.

This clonotype was counted between two and nine times. The chain uses TRBV7-3 and TRBJ2-1; 9 bases match TRBD2. Germline V gene sequence: CDR1 SGHTA, CDR2 FQGTGA. V was pared by 2 bases and J by 2 bases, with 4 bases of the junction left unmatched. This CDR3 has 16 amino acids. For the CDR3, the DNA is TGTGCCAGCAGCTTAGGGGGCGGGGGGGCCTACAATGAGCAGTTCTTC. Translated: CASSLGGGGAYNEQFF.

This sequence joins TRBV12-3 or TRBV12-4 and TRBJ2-5; D unclear. This CDR3 region has 14 residues. With 3 bases removed from V and 0 bases from J, the gap between germline ends came to 8 bases. The CDR3 sequence is CASSFAAYQETQYF. The CDR3 coding sequence is TGTGCCAGCAGTTTCGCTGCGTACCAAGAGACCCAGTACTTC.

The V and J genes are TRBV3-1 and TRBJ2-1; 8 bases match TRBD2. The germline gives CDR1 LGHDT, CDR2 YNNKEL (reference sequence). After removal of 1 base from V and 4 bases from J, the junction contained 6 bases not matched to a gene. CDR3 length equals 16 residues. This CDR3 reads CASSQGLAGPYNEQFF. CDR3 nucleotide sequence: TGTGCCAGCAGCCAAGGCCTAGCGGGTCCTTACAATGAGCAGTTCTTC.

This clonotype has just a few counts. This chain uses TRBV7-2 with TRBJ2-3, with 9 bases lining up with TRBD2. The V gene's germline CDR1 is SGHTA and CDR2 FQGNSA. This CDR3 comprises 17 residues. J was trimmed by 6 bases and V by 4 bases; bases with no gene match: 14. This CDR3 is CASSSTERGAPLDTQYF. The CDR3 DNA sequence: TGTGCCAGCAGCTCCACGGAGCGGGGGGCCCCCTTGGATACGCAGTATTTT.

The sample holds a few counts of this clonotype. This chain connects TRBV7-2 to TRBJ1-2, with 10 bases identical to TRBD1. V dropped 5 bases and J dropped 10; count of bases not matched to a gene: 10. Per the germline V gene, CDR1 is SGHTA and CDR2 is FQGNSA. The CDR3 runs to 14 residues. The CDR3 loop reads CASSHDRGRGSYTF. The CDR3 nucleotides read TGTGCCAGCAGCCACGACAGGGGGCGAGGATCCTACACCTTC.

This sequence joins TRBV5-1 and TRBJ2-3, with 9 nucleotides matching TRBD2. The ends lost 4 bases at V and 4 bases at J; junction bases unmatched: 10. CDR1 and CDR2 from the germline V gene are SGHRS and YFSETQ. There are 16 residues in the CDR3. The CDR3 DNA is TGCGCCAGCAGCCCCTATTTAGCGGGGGAATCAGATACGCAGTATTTT. It yields the protein CASSPYLAGESDTQYF.

The chain links TRBV6-2 or TRBV6-3 to TRBJ2-1; 7 bases agree with TRBD1. The V segment lost 5 bases and the J segment 15 bases; nucleotides outside the gene matches: 13. The CDR3 totals 13 residues. Germline V gene data show CDR1 as MNHEY and CDR2 as SVGEGT. Here the CDR3 reads CASSGQVSARWFF. The CDR3, as DNA: TGTGCCAGCAGTGGACAGGTTTCGGCAAGGTGGTTCTTC.

This clonotype showed up just a few times. One end of the junction varies from germline; a read error may be responsible. The genes are TRBV9 and TRBJ2-1; no firm D call. The CDR3 contains 16 residues. Germline assignment: CDR1 SGDLS and CDR2 YYNGEE. The DNA for the CDR3 is TGTACCAGCAGCGCCCAGGCCTCGAGCTCCTACAATGAGCAGTTCTTC. This codes for CTSSAQASSSYNEQFF.

With respect to this clonotype: Sequence at one end of the junction differs from germline and may be a read error. The chain employs TRBV28 and TRBJ1-5, with 12 nucleotides matching TRBD1. Germline lookup yields CDR1 MDHEN and CDR2 SYDVKM. The CDR3 has 15 residues. This CDR3 is CASTWDRGRNQPQHF. The CDR3, as DNA: TGTGCCAGCACCTGGGACAGGGGGCGCAATCAGCCCCAGCACTTT.

The chain uses TRBV24-1 and TRBJ2-5, with D perhaps matching TRBD1 or TRBD2 (6 bases each). The closer fit of TRBJ2-1 to the DNA end suggests the J call may be wrong. Germline loops: CDR1 KGHDR, CDR2 SFDVKD. The CDR3 contains 18 residues. This chain's CDR3 is CATSDWGGSGARFNEQFF. In DNA, the CDR3 is TGTGCCACCAGTGATTGGGGAGGCTCGGGGGCACGGTTCAATGAGCAGTTCTTC.

The chain links TRBV19 to TRBJ2-7; 9 positions agree with TRBD2. CDR1 is LNHDA and CDR2 is SQIVND in the germline V gene (reference sequence). The V and J ends lost 6 bases and 1 base, in that order; junction bases with no gene match: 16. There are 18 residues in the CDR3. CDR3 nucleotides: TGTGCCAGTAGACTGGCGGGGGGGCTAGAAGAGAGATCCTACGAGCAGTACTTC. The encoded protein is CASRLAGGLEERSYEQYF.

This clonotype was seen more than once but under ten times. The chain employs TRBV3-1 and TRBJ1-2; D remains ambiguous. Germline V gene data show CDR1 as LGHDT and CDR2 as YNNKEL (reference sequence). V was shortened by 1 base and J by 11 bases, with 11 bases between the two germline ends. The CDR3 totals 12 residues. The CDR3 bases are TGTGCCAGCAGCCAAGGCGTTATCGGTTACACCTTC. Translated: CASSQGVIGYTF.

V is TRBV6-5 and J is TRBJ2-5; D gene uncertain. The J call may not be correct, given that the DNA end is closer to TRBJ2-7. CDR3 length: 13 amino acids. The germline V gene encodes CDR1 MNHEY and CDR2 SVGAGI. The CDR3 loop is CASSYRSSYEQYF. CDR3 bases: TGTGCCAGCAGTTATCGGTCCTCATACGAGCAGTACTTC.

V and J are TRBV9 and TRBJ1-4; 7 bases agree with TRBD1. The V segment lost 1 base and the J segment 8 bases; nucleotides outside the gene matches: 5. CDR1 is SGDLS and CDR2 is YYNGEE in the germline V gene. CDR3 length equals 14 residues. The CDR3 here is CASSVRQGEEKLFF. The CDR3 DNA follows: TGTGCCAGCAGCGTAAGACAGGGTGAAGAAAAACTGTTTTTT.

For the CDR3, the DNA is TGCGCCAGCCGCTACGGTGCGGTGGGGGAGACCCAGTACTTC. Amino acid sequence: CASRYGAVGETQYF. V is TRBV5-1 and J is TRBJ2-5; D remains unclear. The V end was cut by 7 bases, the J end by 5 bases, with 18 bases between. The V gene's germline CDR1 is SGHRS and CDR2 YFSETQ. The CDR3 length is 14 residues.

As for this clonotype: The junction and the germline gene differ at one end; a read error may be behind it. The rearrangement uses TRBV18 and TRBJ1-3; the D is unclear. Germline V gene sequence: CDR1 KGHSH, CDR2 LQKENI. CDR3 size: 15 residues. This chain's CDR3 is CASSLYRASGNTIYF. CDR3 bases: TGCGCCAGCTCACTTTACCGGGCCTCTGGAAACACCATATATTTT.

The V call is TRBV5-1, the J call TRBJ1-2; a possible D gene is TRBD1 (6 bases). From germline, CDR1 is SGHRS and CDR2 YFSETQ. The CDR3 is made up of 13 amino acids. Trimming took off 0 bases at V and 7 bases at J, with 10 bases between the two ends. DNA of the CDR3: TGCGCCAGCAGCTTGGAAGGGGGGAGTGGCTACACCTTC. Its protein is CASSLEGGSGYTF.

J is TRBJ2-5 and V is TRBV6-1; the match to TRBD1 covers 8 bases. Germline CDR1 MNHNS, CDR2 SASEGT. With 4 bases clipped from V and 1 base from J, the junction kept 2 bases outside the gene matches. This CDR3 has 14 residues. The CDR3 here is CASSGTGSQETQYF. The CDR3 region has the DNA TGTGCCAGCAGTGGGACAGGGAGCCAAGAGACCCAGTACTTC.

The rearrangement links TRBV5-1 to TRBJ2-2; TRBD1 matches 7 bases. The length of the CDR3 is 15 residues. Per germline, CDR1 SGHRS and CDR2 YFSETQ. J gave up 5 bases and V 3 bases, and 7 bases lay outside the gene matches. CDR3 amino acids: CASSWGQTFTGELFF. As DNA, the CDR3 is TGCGCCAGCAGCTGGGGACAGACCTTTACCGGGGAGCTGTTTTTT.

This clonotype has more than one count but fewer than ten. This chain uses TRBV20-1 with TRBJ2-5; 9 positions agree with TRBD2. Trimming cost V 0 bases and J 0 bases; bases outside gene matches: 8. From germline, CDR1 is DFQATT and CDR2 SNEGSKA (reference sequence). The CDR3 contains 17 residues. This CDR3 reads CSARDEVAGDYQETQYF. In DNA form, the CDR3 reads TGCAGTGCTAGAGATGAGGTAGCGGGGGATTACCAAGAGACCCAGTACTTC.

This clonotype has only a few counts. J is TRBJ2-5 and V is TRBV7-2, with D perhaps matching TRBD2 (6 bases). The tail of the sequence fits TRBJ2-7 better, so the J call may be wrong. This CDR3 is 15 amino acids long. CDR1 and CDR2 (germline): SGHTA, FQGNSA. This CDR3 is CASSLGTGLSYEQYF. The CDR3, as DNA: TGTGCCAGCAGCTTAGGGACGGGACTCTCCTACGAGCAGTACTTC.